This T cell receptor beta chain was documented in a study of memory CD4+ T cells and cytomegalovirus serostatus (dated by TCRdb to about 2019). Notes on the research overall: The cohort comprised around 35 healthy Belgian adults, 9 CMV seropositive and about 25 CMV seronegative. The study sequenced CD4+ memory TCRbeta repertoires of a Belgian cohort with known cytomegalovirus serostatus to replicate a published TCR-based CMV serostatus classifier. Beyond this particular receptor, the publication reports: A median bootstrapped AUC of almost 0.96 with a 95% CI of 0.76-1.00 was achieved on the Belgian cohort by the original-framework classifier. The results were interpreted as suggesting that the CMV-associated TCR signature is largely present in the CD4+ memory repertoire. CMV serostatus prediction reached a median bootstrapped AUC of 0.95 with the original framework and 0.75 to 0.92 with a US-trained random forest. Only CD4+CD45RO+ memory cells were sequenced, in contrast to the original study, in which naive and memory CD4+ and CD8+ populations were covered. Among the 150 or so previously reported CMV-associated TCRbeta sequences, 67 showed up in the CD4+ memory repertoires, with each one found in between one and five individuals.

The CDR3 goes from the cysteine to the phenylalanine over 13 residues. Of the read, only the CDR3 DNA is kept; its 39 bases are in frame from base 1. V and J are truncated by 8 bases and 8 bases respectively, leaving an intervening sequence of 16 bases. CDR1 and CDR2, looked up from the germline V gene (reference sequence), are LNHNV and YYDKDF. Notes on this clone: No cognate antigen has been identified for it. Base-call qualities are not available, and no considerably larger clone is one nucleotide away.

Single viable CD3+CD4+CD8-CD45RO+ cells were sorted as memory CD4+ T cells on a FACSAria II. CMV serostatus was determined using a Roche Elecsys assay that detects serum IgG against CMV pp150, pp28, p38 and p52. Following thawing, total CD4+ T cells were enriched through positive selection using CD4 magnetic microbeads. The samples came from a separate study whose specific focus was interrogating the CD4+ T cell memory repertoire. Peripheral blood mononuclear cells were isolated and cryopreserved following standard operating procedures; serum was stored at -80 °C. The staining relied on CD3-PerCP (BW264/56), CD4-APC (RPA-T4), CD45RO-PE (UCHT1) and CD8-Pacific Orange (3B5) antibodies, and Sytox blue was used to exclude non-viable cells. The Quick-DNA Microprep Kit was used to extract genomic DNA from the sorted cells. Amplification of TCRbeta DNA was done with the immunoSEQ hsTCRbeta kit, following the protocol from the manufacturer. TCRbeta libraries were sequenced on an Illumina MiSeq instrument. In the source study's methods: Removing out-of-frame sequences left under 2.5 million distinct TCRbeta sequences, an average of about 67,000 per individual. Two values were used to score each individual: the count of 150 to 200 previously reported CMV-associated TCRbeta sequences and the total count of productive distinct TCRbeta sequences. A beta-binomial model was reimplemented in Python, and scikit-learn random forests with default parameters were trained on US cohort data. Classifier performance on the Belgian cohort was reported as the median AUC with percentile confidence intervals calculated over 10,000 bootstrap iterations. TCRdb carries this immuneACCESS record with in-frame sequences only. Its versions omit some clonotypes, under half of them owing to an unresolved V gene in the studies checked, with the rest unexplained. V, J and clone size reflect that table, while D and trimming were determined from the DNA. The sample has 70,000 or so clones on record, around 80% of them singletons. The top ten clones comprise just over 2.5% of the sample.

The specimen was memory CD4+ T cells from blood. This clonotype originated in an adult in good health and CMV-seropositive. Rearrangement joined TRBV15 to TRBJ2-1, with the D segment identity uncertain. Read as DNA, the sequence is TGTGCCACCGCGATTTGGGGTTCCCATGAGCAGTTCTTC. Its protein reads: CATAIWGSHEQFF.